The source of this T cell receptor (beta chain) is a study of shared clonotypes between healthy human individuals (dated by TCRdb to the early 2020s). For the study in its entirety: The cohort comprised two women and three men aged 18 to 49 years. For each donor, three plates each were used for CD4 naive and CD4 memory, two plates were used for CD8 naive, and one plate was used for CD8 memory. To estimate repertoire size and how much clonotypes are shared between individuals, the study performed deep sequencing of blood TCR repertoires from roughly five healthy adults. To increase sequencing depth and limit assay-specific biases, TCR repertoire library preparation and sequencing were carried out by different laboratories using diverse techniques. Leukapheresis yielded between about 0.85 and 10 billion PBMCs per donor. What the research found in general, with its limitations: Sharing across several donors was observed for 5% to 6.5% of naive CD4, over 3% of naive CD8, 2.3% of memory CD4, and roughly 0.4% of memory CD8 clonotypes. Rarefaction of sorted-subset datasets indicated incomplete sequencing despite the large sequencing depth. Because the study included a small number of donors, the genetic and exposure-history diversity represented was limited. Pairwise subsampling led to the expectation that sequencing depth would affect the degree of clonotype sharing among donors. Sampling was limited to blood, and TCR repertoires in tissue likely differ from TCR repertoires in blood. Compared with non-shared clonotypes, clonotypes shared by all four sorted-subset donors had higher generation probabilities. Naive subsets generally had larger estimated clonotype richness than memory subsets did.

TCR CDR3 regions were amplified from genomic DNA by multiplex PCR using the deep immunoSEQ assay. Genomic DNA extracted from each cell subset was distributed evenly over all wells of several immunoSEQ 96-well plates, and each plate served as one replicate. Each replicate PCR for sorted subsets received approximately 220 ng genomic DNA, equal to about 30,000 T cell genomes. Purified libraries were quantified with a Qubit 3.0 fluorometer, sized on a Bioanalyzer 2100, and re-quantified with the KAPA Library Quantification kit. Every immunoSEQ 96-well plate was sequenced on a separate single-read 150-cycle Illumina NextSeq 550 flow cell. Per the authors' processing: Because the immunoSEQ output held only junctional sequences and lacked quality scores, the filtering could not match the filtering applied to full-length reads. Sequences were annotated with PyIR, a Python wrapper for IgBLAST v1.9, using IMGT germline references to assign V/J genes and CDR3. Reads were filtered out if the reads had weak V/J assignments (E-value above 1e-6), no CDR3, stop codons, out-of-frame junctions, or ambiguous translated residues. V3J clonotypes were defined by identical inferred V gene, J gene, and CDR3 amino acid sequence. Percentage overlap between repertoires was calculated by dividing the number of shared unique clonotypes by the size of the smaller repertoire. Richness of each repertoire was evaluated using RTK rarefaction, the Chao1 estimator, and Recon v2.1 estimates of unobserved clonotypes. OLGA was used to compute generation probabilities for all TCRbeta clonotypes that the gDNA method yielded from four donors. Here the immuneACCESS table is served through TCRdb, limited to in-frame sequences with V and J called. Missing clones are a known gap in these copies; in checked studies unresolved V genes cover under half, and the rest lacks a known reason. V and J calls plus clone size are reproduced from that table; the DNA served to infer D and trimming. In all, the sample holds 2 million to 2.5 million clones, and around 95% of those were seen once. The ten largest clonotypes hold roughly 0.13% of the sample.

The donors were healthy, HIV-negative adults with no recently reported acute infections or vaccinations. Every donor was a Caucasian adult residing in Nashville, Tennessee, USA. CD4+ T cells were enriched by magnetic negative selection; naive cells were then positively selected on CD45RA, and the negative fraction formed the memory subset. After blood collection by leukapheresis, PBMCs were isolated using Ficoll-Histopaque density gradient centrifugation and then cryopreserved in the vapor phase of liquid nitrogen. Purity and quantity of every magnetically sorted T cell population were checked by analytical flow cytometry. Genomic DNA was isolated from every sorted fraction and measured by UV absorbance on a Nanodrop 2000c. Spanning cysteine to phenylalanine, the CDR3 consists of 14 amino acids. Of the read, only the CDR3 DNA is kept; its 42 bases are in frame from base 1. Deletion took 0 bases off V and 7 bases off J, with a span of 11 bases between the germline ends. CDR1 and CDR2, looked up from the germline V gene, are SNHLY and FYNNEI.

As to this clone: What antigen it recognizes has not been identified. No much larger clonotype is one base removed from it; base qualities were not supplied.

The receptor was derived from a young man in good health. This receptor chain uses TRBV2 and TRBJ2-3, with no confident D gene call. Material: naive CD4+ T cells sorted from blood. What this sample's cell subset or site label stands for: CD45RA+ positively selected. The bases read TGTGCCAGCAGTGAAGCTACGATGGGTTATACGCAGTATTTT. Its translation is CASSEATMGYTQYF.